What follows is one T cell receptor (beta chain) and its context. This sample was taken from a study of T cells expressing NK-cell markers. Following a re-call of the 5' RACE reads, TCRdb has one entry per CDR3 protein and lacks DNA. The sample totals 500,000 to 700,000 distinct CDR3 sequences. Germline loops: CDR1 DFQATT, CDR2 SNEGSKA (reference sequence). CDR3 length: 14 amino acids. What was sequenced was blood T cells: a sorted CD56 or NKG2C T cell subset, CD4+ or CD8+ T cells, or bulk PBMC T cells (not recorded which). V and J are TRBV20-1 and TRBJ2-7. This sequence was found in a young man in good health. CDR3 protein: CSARSGERTYEQYF.